Shown below are 20 T cell receptor beta chains from a single sample sequenced in a study of T cells in Graves' hyperthyroidism and ophthalmopathy. TCR beta CDR3 sequences were amplified from RNA transcripts. First-round RT-PCR with HTBI primers amplified the TCR CDR3 region. TCRdb fed the multiplex PCR reads into MiXCR, producing one record per CDR3 protein. The data hold around 250,000 distinct CDR3 sequences, with approximately 25% observed a single time. Source material: blood. The receptors shown here come from a woman aged 40 to 55 with Graves' ophthalmopathy.

In this sample, this clonotype turned up many times. This chain connects TRBV4-1 to TRBJ2-2; TRBD1 agrees at 7 bases. With V trimmed by 1 base and J by 1 base, 6 bases remained unmatched. The CDR3 totals 17 residues. Germline CDR1 reads MGHRA; CDR2 reads YSYEKL. In DNA, the CDR3 is TGCGCCAGCAGCCAAGGCAGGGGGTACCAGAACACCGGGGAGCTGTTTTTT. Its translation: CASSQGRGYQNTGELFF.

This clonotype was counted ten times or more. The rearrangement joins TRBV7-3 to TRBJ2-2; D could derive from TRBD1 or TRBD2 (5 bases each). The CDR3 covers 16 residues. The germline V gene has CDR1 SGHTA and CDR2 FQGTGA. Trimming pared 5 bases from V and 0 bases from J, leaving 13 bases between. The CDR3 reads CASSKRGGSNTGELFF. The CDR3 DNA follows: TGTGCCAGCAGCAAAAGGGGCGGGTCGAACACCGGGGAGCTGTTTTTT.

This clonotype was counted many times. The chain combines TRBV7-9 with TRBJ2-5, with D possibly being TRBD1 or TRBD2 (5 bases each). Looked up from germline, CDR1 is SEHNR and CDR2 is FQNEAQ (reference sequence). V was cut by 5 bases and J by 5 bases, with 12 bases left in between. The CDR3 has 13 residues. CDR3 residues: CASSTPGLETQYF. CDR3 nucleotide sequence: TGTGCCAGCAGCACCCCGGGGCTGGAGACCCAGTACTTC.

This clonotype came up many times. The chain combines TRBV30 with TRBJ1-5; a weak D match, TRBD1 (5 bases). CDR3 length equals 13 residues. CDR1 is GTSNPN, CDR2 SVGIG, per germline (reference sequence). Trimming took 0 bases from V and 7 from J, leaving 10 bases between them. CDR3 amino acids: CAWSVQAGQPQHF. The CDR3, as DNA: TGTGCCTGGAGTGTACAGGCAGGCCAGCCCCAGCATTTT.

This clonotype has a count of ten or more. The junction does not match germline at one end; this may be a read error. The chain links TRBV5-1 to TRBJ1-1, with 8 bases fitting TRBD1. This CDR3 has 14 amino acids. Germline CDR1 is SGHRS and CDR2 is YFSETQ. CDR3 region: CASSLGQGVTEAFF. In nucleotides, the CDR3 is TGTGCCAGCAGTCTAGGACAGGGCGTCACTGAAGCTTTCTTT.

The chain carries TRBV6-5 and TRBJ1-5, with a possible D match to TRBD1 (6 bases). The CDR3 runs 13 residues. The V gene's germline CDR1 is MNHEY and CDR2 SVGAGI. V lost 6 bases, J lost 6 bases, and 12 bases lay in between. The CDR3 region is CASSRTVRQPQHF. Here the CDR3 DNA reads TGTGCCAGCAGCCGGACAGTGCGTCAGCCCCAGCATTTT.

This clonotype has ten or more counts. The chain is built from TRBV5-1 and TRBJ2-4; the match to TRBD2 covers 7 bases. The germline V gene encodes CDR1 SGHRS and CDR2 YFSETQ. CDR3 length: 14 residues. V lost 4 bases to trimming and J lost 4 bases; unmatched junction nucleotides: 5. The CDR3 sequence is CASSPGGGKNIQYF. CDR3 sequence (DNA): TGCGCCAGCAGCCCGGGGGGAGGTAAAAACATTCAGTACTTC.

The table lists this clonotype with many counts. CDR3 nucleotides: TGTGCCAGCAGCTTAGAGGCTAGCGGGTTCTCCGAGCAGTACTTC. It encodes CASSLEASGFSEQYF. The gene calls are TRBV11-2 and TRBJ2-7, with 8 bases fitting TRBD2. Germline trimming cut 0 bases from V and 6 bases from J; bases unmatched to any gene: 7. Germline V CDR1 and CDR2: SGHAT, FQNNGV. The CDR3 is made up of 15 amino acids.

At least ten counts were recorded for this clonotype. V usage is TRBV2 and J usage is TRBJ2-5; a weak D match, TRBD2 (6 bases). The CDR3 is 14 amino acids. From germline, CDR1 is SNHLY and CDR2 FYNNEI. Trimming removed 4 bases at V and 2 bases at J, with 11 bases between. The CDR3 spells CASSVGDFQETQYF. The CDR3 DNA sequence: TGTGCCAGCAGTGTCGGGGACTTTCAAGAGACCCAGTACTTC.

In this sample, this clonotype turned up many times. The rearrangement joins TRBV28 to TRBJ1-1; the D gene is possibly TRBD1 (6 bases). The germline V and J ends were trimmed by 5 bases and 7 bases, with 11 bases remaining between them. CDR3 length: 12 amino acids. Germline V lookup: CDR1 MDHEN, CDR2 SYDVKM. The DNA of the CDR3 is TGTGCCAGCAGTCTTACAGGGCTTGAAGCTTTCTTT. Amino acids: CASSLTGLEAFF.

The sample holds a few counts of this clonotype. DNA of the CDR3: TGTGCCAGCAGCCCCCAGCCCGGCACTGAAGCTTTCTTT. Amino acid sequence: CASSPQPGTEAFF. This chain connects TRBV9 to TRBJ1-1; D is ambiguous. Germline V CDR1 and CDR2: SGDLS, YYNGEE. The CDR3 has 13 amino acids. V lost 4 bases and J lost 4, with 11 bases in between.

This clonotype was recorded many times. V gene TRBV28 combines with J gene TRBJ2-7; 8 bases agree with TRBD1. CDR1 is MDHEN and CDR2 is SYDVKM in the germline V gene. The CDR3 has 13 residues. V shed 6 bases and J 2 bases; nucleotides not matched to a gene: 3. This CDR3 is CASSRDRPYEQYF. The CDR3 region has the DNA TGTGCCAGCAGCAGGGACAGGCCCTACGAGCAGTACTTC.

This clonotype was counted many times. This chain connects TRBV6-2 or TRBV6-3 to TRBJ2-2, with 12 bases that match TRBD2. CDR1 is MNHEY, CDR2 SVGEGT, per germline. V dropped 7 bases and J dropped 1; count of bases not matched to a gene: 13. This CDR3 has 19 amino acids. The DNA of the CDR3 is TGTGCCAGCACACCTCCCCCCTTGACTAGCGGGAGGAACACCGGGGAGCTGTTTTTT. Translated, it gives CASTPPPLTSGRNTGELFF.

In this sample, this clonotype turned up many times. J is TRBJ2-7 and V is TRBV20-1; D gene ambiguous. CDR1 and CDR2 (germline): DFQATT, SNEGSKA (reference sequence). The CDR3 runs 13 residues. V was clipped by 3 bases and J by 0 bases, with 9 bases between them. The CDR3 DNA reads TGCAGTGCTAGTCGTGGAAGCTCCTACGAGCAGTACTTC. Translated: CSASRGSSYEQYF.

V and J are TRBV5-4 and TRBJ1-2, with D hard to call. Trimming removed 2 bases at V and 6 bases at J, with 14 bases between. The CDR3 is 14 amino acids. The germline gives CDR1 SGHNT, CDR2 YYREEE (reference sequence). CDR3 sequence (DNA): TGTGCCAGCAGCTTTACTGGGGTTAAGGATGGCTACACCTTC. This translates into CASSFTGVKDGYTF.

This clonotype occurred many times. The chain uses TRBV7-8 and TRBJ1-1; D unresolved. The CDR3 loop spans 14 amino acids. Germline V gives CDR1 SGHVS, CDR2 FQNEAQ. The germline V and J ends were trimmed by 4 bases and 4 bases, with 13 bases remaining between them. CDR3 in amino acids: CASSYKTSATEAFF. CDR3 nucleotide sequence: TGTGCCAGCAGCTATAAGACATCGGCCACTGAAGCTTTCTTT.

This clonotype was found a few times. The chain couples TRBV24-1 to TRBJ2-4; D tentatively reads TRBD1 or TRBD2 (5 bases each). CDR1 is KGHDR and CDR2 is SFDVKD in the germline V gene. The CDR3 consists of 13 residues. V was clipped by 5 bases and J by 7 bases, with 11 bases between them. This chain's CDR3 is CATSGGTFNIQYF. The CDR3 coding sequence is TGTGCCACCAGTGGTGGGACCTTCAACATTCAGTACTTC.

In this sample, this clonotype turned up many times. V gene TRBV2 combines with J gene TRBJ1-5; 7 bases agree with TRBD1. Unmatched junction bases numbered 12, after V lost 6 bases and J lost 4 bases. The CDR3 consists of 16 residues. Germline CDR1 and CDR2: SNHLY and FYNNEI. CDR3 sequence: CASRAPPRRGNQPQHF. The CDR3 nucleotides are TGTGCCAGCAGAGCGCCCCCTCGCAGGGGGAATCAGCCCCAGCATTTT.

As regards this clonotype: A much larger clone lies a single base off, so this may be a read error. V gene TRBV2 combines with J gene TRBJ1-2; 9 nucleotides agree with TRBD1. The V gene's germline CDR1 is SNHLY and CDR2 FYNNEI. This CDR3 contains 16 residues. V trimming: 2 bases; J trimming: 4 bases; junction bases outside the gene matches: 8. The CDR3 here is CASSERTGALTYGYTF. The CDR3 coding sequence is TGTGCCAGCAGTGAAAGGACAGGGGCTCTTACCTATGGCTACACCTTC.

This clonotype occurred many times. V usage is TRBV19 and J usage is TRBJ2-2; TRBD1 is a possible D gene (7 bases). Trimming left V 8 bases short and J 8 bases short, with 18 bases between. This CDR3 contains 14 residues. CDR1 is LNHDA, CDR2 SQIVND, per germline (reference sequence). The CDR3 loop reads CASSLQGGRGELFF. As DNA, the CDR3 is TGTGCCAGTTCGCTTCAGGGGGGCCGGGGGGAGCTGTTTTTT.